Shown below are 9 T cell receptor beta chains from a single sample sequenced in a study of tumor T cells in aggressive B-cell lymphoma. Some clones are missing from TCRdb's copy, which holds only in-frame ones; the method was immunoSEQ multiplex PCR. The table has more than 7,000 clones, 85% seen once; the top ten hold around 3.5%. The sample comprised tumor tissue. These receptors came from an adult with diffuse large B cell lymphoma.

The genes are TRBV10-3 and TRBJ2-3, with a tentative D call TRBD2 (6 bases). The CDR3 is 15 residues long. V shed 0 bases and J shed 5 bases, with 12 bases lying between them. Germline CDR1 is ENHRY and CDR2 is SYGVKD. CDR3 region: CAISESGQGGDTQYF. The CDR3 nucleotides are TGTGCCATCAGTGAGTCGGGGCAGGGAGGAGATACGCAGTATTTT.

The rearrangement links TRBV7-9 to TRBJ1-1; D perhaps matches TRBD1 (5 bases). Germline V gives CDR1 SEHNR, CDR2 FQNEAQ (reference sequence). There are 15 residues in the CDR3. V shed 4 bases and J shed 3 bases, with 15 bases lying between them. The CDR3 is CASSSMESGDTEAFF. The CDR3 DNA follows: TGTGCCAGCAGCTCGATGGAATCGGGGGACACTGAAGCTTTCTTT.

V usage is TRBV5-1 and J usage is TRBJ1-2, with 10 nucleotides matching TRBD1. CDR1 and CDR2 from the germline V gene are SGHRS and YFSETQ. The CDR3 is 15 amino acids. After removal of 4 bases from V and 4 bases from J, the junction contained 7 bases not matched to a gene. In DNA, the CDR3 is TGCGCCAGCAGCACAGGACAGGGGGTTGGCTATGGCTACACCTTC. It codes for CASSTGQGVGYGYTF.

This chain connects TRBV7-8 to TRBJ1-5; perhaps TRBD1 as D (6 bases). The ends were cut back, 2 bases at V and 5 bases at J, with 19 bases in the middle. CDR1 and CDR2 (germline): SGHVS, FQNEAQ. The CDR3 totals 17 residues. The CDR3 protein is CASSLRPRTVLDQPQHF. The CDR3 DNA reads as TGTGCCAGCAGCTTAAGACCTCGGACAGTATTAGATCAGCCCCAGCATTTT.

V and J are TRBV5-4 and TRBJ1-2; TRBD1 agrees at 8 bases. Trimming removed 4 bases from V and 2 bases from J; junction bases left unmatched: 7. The germline gives CDR1 SGHNT, CDR2 YYREEE (reference sequence). This CDR3 is 15 amino acids long. The CDR3 is CASSIGQGKNYGYTF. CDR3 bases: TGTGCCAGCAGCATAGGACAGGGAAAAAACTATGGCTACACCTTC.

This clone was counted a single time. J is TRBJ1-1 and V is TRBV28; 7 bases align to TRBD1. The CDR3 is 14 residues long. The junction had 6 bases not matched to a gene; V was cut back by 7 bases and J by 1 base. Germline V gene lookup returns CDR1 MDHEN and CDR2 SYDVKM. The CDR3 loop is CASKEGGRNTEAFF. CDR3 sequence (DNA): TGTGCCAGCAAGGAAGGGGGCCGGAACACTGAAGCTTTCTTT.

V and J are TRBV5-5 and TRBJ2-2; 8 nucleotides line up with TRBD2. The length of the CDR3 is 17 residues. V shed 0 bases, J shed 4 bases, and the junction held 8 bases outside the gene matches. Per the germline V gene, CDR1 is SGHKS and CDR2 is YYEKEE (reference sequence). For the CDR3, the DNA is TGTGCCAGCAGCTTGGAGCGGGGGAGGGGAGGCACCGGGGAGCTGTTTTTT. Translation gives CASSLERGRGGTGELFF.

The chain employs TRBV28 and TRBJ1-4; D is perhaps TRBD1 (5 bases). The germline CDR1 and CDR2 sequences are MDHEN and SYDVKM. V was shortened by 9 bases and J by 7 bases, with 12 bases between the two germline ends. The length of the CDR3 is 12 residues. The CDR3 loop reads CASSGLGEKLFF. The CDR3 nucleotides read TGTGCCAGTTCAGGGCTTGGTGAAAAACTGTTTTTT.

This chain joins TRBV5-6 and TRBJ1-4, with a weak D call TRBD1 (5 bases). The CDR3 is made up of 14 amino acids. CDR1 is SGHDT and CDR2 is YYEEEE in the germline V gene. V lost 2 bases and J 6 bases, leaving 11 bases between the germline ends. The CDR3 DNA sequence: TGTGCCAGCAGCTTTGGGGCTTATGATGAAAAACTGTTTTTT. This translates into CASSFGAYDEKLFF.